These 16 T cell receptor beta chains were all obtained from the same sample, sequenced in a study of identical twins. Each CDR3 protein gets one entry after TCRdb re-called the 5' RACE reads with MiXCR. This sample has some 250,000 distinct CDR3 sequences, with about 13% found just once. The same specimen was also included in a second study, on yellow fever vaccine responses in identical twins.

The sequenced sample was memory (CD45RO+) T cells sorted from blood. These receptors all stem from a woman younger than 35 in good health.

In this sample, this clonotype turned up many times. The chain has TRBV25-1 and TRBJ2-3, with a possible D match to TRBD2 (5 bases). CDR3 length: 11 amino acids. Germline V gene sequence: CDR1 MGHDK, CDR2 SYGVNS. V was shortened by 8 bases and J by 5 bases, with 8 bases between the two germline ends. The CDR3 DNA follows: TGTGCCAGCGCCCGGGGAGATACGCAGTATTTT. It yields the protein CASARGDTQYF.

This sequence joins TRBV20-1 and TRBJ2-3, with 9 nucleotides matching TRBD2. Germline trimming cut 1 base from V and 2 bases from J; bases unmatched to any gene: 7. Germline V gene lookup returns CDR1 DFQATT and CDR2 SNEGSKA (reference sequence). The CDR3 length is 16 residues. The CDR3 spells CSARVQRGALTDTQYF. Here the CDR3 DNA reads TGCAGTGCTAGAGTTCAGCGGGGGGCCCTCACAGATACGCAGTATTTT.

The rearrangement joins TRBV6-2 or TRBV6-3 to TRBJ2-1; possible D gene TRBD2, 6 bases. CDR1 and CDR2 from the germline V gene are MNHEY and SVGEGT. The CDR3 sequence is 15 residues long. Trimming pared 4 bases from V and 6 bases from J, leaving 16 bases between. The CDR3 reads CASSLLGRDFNEQFF. CDR3 nucleotides: TGTGCCAGCAGTTTATTGGGCCGGGACTTCAATGAGCAGTTCTTC.

The CDR3 sequence is CSASPPVAGDTQYF. CDR3 DNA sequence: TGCAGTGCTAGTCCCCCAGTAGCGGGAGATACGCAGTATTTT. V and J are TRBV20-1 and TRBJ2-3, with 7 positions matching TRBD2. This CDR3 contains 14 residues. The trim removed 3 bases at V and 5 bases at J, leaving 8 bases unmatched. CDR1 is DFQATT, CDR2 SNEGSKA, per germline (reference sequence).

The chain uses TRBV28 and TRBJ2-3, with 11 bases matching TRBD2. J lost 4 bases, V lost 5 bases, and 2 bases had no gene match. There are 14 residues in the CDR3. Looked up from germline, CDR1 is MDHEN and CDR2 is SYDVKM. CDR3 loop: CASSASGRPDTQYF. The CDR3 nucleotides are TGTGCCAGCAGTGCTAGCGGGAGGCCAGATACGCAGTATTTT.

The chain uses TRBV14 and TRBJ2-4; tentatively, D is TRBD1 or TRBD2 (5 bases each). CDR3 length equals 14 residues. In germline, CDR1 is SGHDN, CDR2 FVKESK. With 5 bases removed from V and 9 bases from J, the gap between germline ends came to 17 bases. CDR3 DNA sequence: TGTGCCAGCAGCAAAGGGACGTTCTCGGGCATTCAGTACTTC. This encodes CASSKGTFSGIQYF.

This rearrangement joins TRBV20-1 to TRBJ2-7, with a possible D match to TRBD2 (7 bases). Trimming removed 5 bases at V and 3 bases at J, with 14 bases between. CDR1 and CDR2 from the germline V gene are DFQATT and SNEGSKA (reference sequence). The CDR3 is 13 amino acids. The CDR3 here is CSAQGRGGYEQYF. The CDR3 region has the DNA TGCAGTGCTCAGGGGAGGGGGGGCTACGAGCAGTACTTC.

The sample holds a few counts of this clonotype. V is TRBV6-6 and J is TRBJ1-2; tentatively, D is TRBD1 (5 bases). Germline-derived CDR1 and CDR2 are MNHNY and SVGAGI (reference sequence). The CDR3 totals 13 residues. Trimming left V 2 bases short and J 6 bases short, with 10 bases between. The CDR3 reads CASSYPGLNGYTF. The CDR3 coding sequence is TGTGCCAGCAGTTACCCAGGGTTAAATGGCTACACCTTC.

There are many counts of this clonotype. V gene TRBV20-1 combines with J gene TRBJ2-3; 11 bases are a match to TRBD2. CDR1 DFQATT and CDR2 SNEGSKA come from the germline V gene (reference sequence). This CDR3 spans 18 amino acids. The ends lost 1 base at V and 2 bases at J; junction bases unmatched: 11. DNA for the CDR3: TGCAGTGCTAGAGGCCCGGGGACTAGCGGAGCTAACACAGATACGCAGTATTTT. It is translated as CSARGPGTSGANTDTQYF.

The rearrangement joins TRBV11-1 to TRBJ1-1; 7 positions match TRBD1. V gave up 5 bases and J gave up 5 bases; unmatched junction bases: 8. Germline V gives CDR1 SGHAT, CDR2 FQDESV (reference sequence). This CDR3 contains 14 residues. The CDR3 DNA reads TGTGCCAGCAGCCCCCCGACAGGGTTTACTGAAGCTTTCTTT. Translated: CASSPPTGFTEAFF.

This clonotype has ten or more counts. The rearrangement uses TRBV10-3 and TRBJ2-5, with 10 bases aligning to TRBD1. The CDR3 totals 14 residues. Trimming at V came to 4 bases and at J to 4 bases, leaving 3 bases not matched to a gene. Germline V CDR1 and CDR2: ENHRY, SYGVKD. CDR3 bases: TGTGCCATCAGTGGACAGGGGGCCGGAGAGACCCAGTACTTC. It encodes CAISGQGAGETQYF.

This clonotype has just a few counts. In DNA, the CDR3 is TGCGCCAGCAGCTCGACAGGGGCACCCAATGAGCAGTTCTTC. It translates to CASSSTGAPNEQFF. The chain links TRBV5-1 to TRBJ2-1; TRBD1 aligns across 8 bases. The CDR3 spans 14 residues. After removal of 3 bases from V and 6 bases from J, the junction contained 5 bases not matched to a gene. CDR1 and CDR2 (germline): SGHRS, YFSETQ.

This clonotype has just a few counts. The J gene is TRBJ2-3, the V gene TRBV20-1; a weak D match, TRBD2 (6 bases). Germline assignment: CDR1 DFQATT and CDR2 SNEGSKA (reference sequence). Trimming removed 0 bases at V and 4 bases at J, with 14 bases between. The CDR3 extends over 15 amino acids. The CDR3 DNA is TGCAGTGCTAGAGATCGTCCTAGCGATCCAGATACGCAGTATTTT. It codes for CSARDRPSDPDTQYF.

V gene TRBV7-8 combines with J gene TRBJ1-2; maybe TRBD1 (5 bases). CDR1 SGHVS and CDR2 FQNEAQ come from the germline V gene. The V and J ends lost 5 bases and 1 base respectively, with 8 bases between them. The CDR3 runs 13 residues. For the CDR3, the DNA is TGTGCCAGCAGCGTGACAGATAACTATGGCTACACCTTC. It codes for CASSVTDNYGYTF.

This clonotype has only a few counts. The V gene is TRBV7-9, the J gene TRBJ2-7, with 12 positions matching TRBD2. The CDR3 runs 15 residues. The V and J ends lost 2 bases and 4 bases, in that order; junction bases with no gene match: 3. CDR1 and CDR2 (germline): SEHNR, FQNEAQ (reference sequence). DNA for the CDR3: TGTGCCAGCAGCTTACTAGCGGGGGGGCAATACGAGCAGTACTTC. It specifies CASSLLAGGQYEQYF.

This clonotype occurred a few times. The chain employs TRBV24-1 and TRBJ2-3; D gene ambiguous. V gave up 9 bases and J gave up 6 bases, with 9 bases separating them. This CDR3 has 11 residues. CDR1 KGHDR and CDR2 SFDVKD come from the germline V gene. CDR3 in amino acids: CATSKADTQYF. The CDR3 DNA sequence: TGTGCCACCTCGAAGGCCGATACGCAGTATTTT.